This T cell receptor (beta chain) emerged from a study of blood T cell repertoires in COVID-19 (dated by TCRdb to the early 2020s). Context from the whole study: Collaborator samples came from the United States, Italy and Spain and covered acute and convalescent phases of COVID-19. The repertoires were released in a freely available public database meant as a resource for research on the immune response to SARS-CoV-2. Subjects who had been exposed to COVID-19, were actively infected with it, or had recovered from it provided the deeply sampled blood TCRbeta repertoires that made up the dataset. The samples were drawn from two sources: the first 160 participants of the ongoing ImmuneRACE study, and 1,200 or so subjects contributed by 6 global collaborators. HLA class I and class II types, where available, came from metadata supplied by the sample provider rather than from assay-based typing. The material from the prospective study consisted of cDNA or gDNA derived from T cells, B-cell-depleted T cells, or PBMCs. Nearly every sample came with metadata listing a de-identified subject ID, COVID-19 status, age in years and sex. Overall study results and their limits: How much clinical and demographic metadata was included differed by source and by participant, and the metadata was provided uncurated.

Enrolling through a virtual design, the prospective study's participants ranged in age from roughly 18 to 89 years and lived across more than 20 United States geographic areas. To assign participants to cohorts, the prospective study relied on clinical history that participants themselves reported in a screening survey and a study questionnaire. For ImmuneRACE Cohort 3, a participant was defined as recovered based on two consecutive negative NP/OP PCR tests, clearance by a healthcare professional, or resolution of symptoms. Each participant in the prospective study had whole blood, serum and a nasopharyngeal or oropharyngeal swab collected by mobile phlebotomists. Additional blood draws and questionnaires over an approximately two-month period could optionally be provided by prospective study participants. Before DNA extraction, blood samples from the prospective study were shipped at room temperature or frozen.

TCRbeta CDR3 regions were amplified from genomic DNA using the immunoSEQ Assay, a bias-controlled multiplex PCR. The authors processed their data as follows. The number of nucleated cells in each sample was estimated by amplification of reference gene primers within the assay. To quantify the absolute abundance of each unique TCRbeta CDR3 rearrangement, sequence reads were collapsed and filtered. For each sample, productive Simpson clonality was calculated as the square root of Simpson's diversity index over productive rearrangements. In its TCRdb copy, this immuneACCESS table keeps in-frame sequences only and misses some clones. Where compared with another copy, unresolved V genes explain less than half of these, and the others have no known cause. The V and J calls and clone size come from that table; D and trimming were worked out from the DNA. This sample has 280,000 or so clones in its table, and 70% to 90% of those were observed once. Under 2.5% of the sample goes to the ten largest clones.

About this clone: This clone's antigen is unknown. Qualities for individual bases were not recorded, and no much larger clone is one base off.

This clonotype was sampled from a man aged 30 to 39 who had recovered from COVID-19. Sequenced material: PBMCs or T cells enriched from blood (not recorded which).

The DNA is TGCGCCAGCAGCCTGAATGTTCGGGGCACTGAAGCTTTCTTT. This gives the protein CASSLNVRGTEAFF. This chain is built from TRBV4-3 and TRBJ1-1; confidence is insufficient to name the D gene. From a lookup of the germline V gene, CDR1 and CDR2 are LGHNA and YSLEER. Deletion took 4 bases off V and 4 bases off J, with a span of 13 bases between the germline ends. Taken from cysteine to phenylalanine, the CDR3 has 14 residues. The DNA shown is the 42-base CDR3, in frame from base 1.